The 20 T cell receptor beta chains below come from one sample, sequenced in a study of blood T cells in healthy people across ages. Then a second PCR, running roughly 7 to 11 cycles, was carried out with a sample-barcoded 5' primer and a J-beta primer mix. TCRdb processed the 5' RACE reads anew with MiXCR; each CDR3 protein has one entry. The sample records about 560,000 distinct CDR3 sequences, about 27% being singletons. The data were also submitted as part of a second study, on T cells of mothers and their children.

Sequenced sample: blood. All receptors come from a boy between 2 and 10 years old in good health.

This sequence joins TRBV24-1 and TRBJ2-2; TRBD1 matches at 7 bases. V lost 4 bases, J lost 6 bases, and 4 bases stayed unmatched. The CDR3 consists of 14 residues. CDR1 KGHDR and CDR2 SFDVKD come from the germline V gene. The CDR3 here is CATSEQGKAGELFF. CDR3 bases: TGTGCCACCAGTGAACAGGGGAAGGCCGGGGAGCTGTTTTTT.

The chain is built from TRBV4-2 and TRBJ2-5, with unresolved D. The germline V gene has CDR1 LGHNA and CDR2 YNFKEQ. Trimming took 1 base from V and 1 from J, leaving 4 bases between them. This CDR3 has 13 residues. The CDR3 region has the DNA TGTGCCAGCAGCCAAGTCATCCAAGAGACCCAGTACTTC. It is translated as CASSQVIQETQYF.

V is TRBV5-5 and J is TRBJ2-2; 10 nucleotides match TRBD1. The V and J ends lost 5 bases and 1 base, in that order; junction bases with no gene match: 11. Germline loops: CDR1 SGHKS, CDR2 YYEKEE (reference sequence). CDR3 size: 18 residues. CDR3 region: CASRGGTGASVNTGELFF. In nucleotides, the CDR3 is TGTGCCAGCAGGGGGGGGACAGGGGCATCCGTGAACACCGGGGAGCTGTTTTTT.

The sample holds many counts of this clonotype. The J gene is TRBJ2-5, the V gene TRBV18, with 8 bases matching TRBD2. This CDR3 spans 15 amino acids. J gave up 1 base and V 3 bases, and 4 bases lay outside the gene matches. CDR1 KGHSH and CDR2 LQKENI come from the germline V gene. The CDR3 DNA reads as TGTGCCAGCTCACCGGTACTAGCGGCCCAAGAGACCCAGTACTTC. It yields the protein CASSPVLAAQETQYF.

CDR3 amino acids: CASSFSGTALAKNIQYF. CDR3 coding DNA: TGTGCCAGCAGCTTCTCCGGGACAGCACTAGCCAAAAACATTCAGTACTTC. This chain connects TRBV7-8 to TRBJ2-4; TRBD1 matches 7 bases. Germline CDR1 SGHVS, CDR2 FQNEAQ. CDR3 length equals 17 residues. J was trimmed by 0 bases and V by 3 bases; bases with no gene match: 8. The variable domain in full, with the rest retrieved from reference TRBV7-8 and TRBJ2-4, is GAGVSQSPRYKVAKRGQDVALRCDPISGHVSLFWYQQALGQGPEFLTYFQNEAQLDKSGLPSDRFFAERPEGSVSTLKIQRTQQEDSAVYLCASSFSGTALAKNIQYFGAGTRLSVL.

The chain joins TRBV7-2 to TRBJ2-1; a possible D gene is TRBD2 (6 bases). CDR3 length: 16 amino acids. Germline assignment: CDR1 SGHTA and CDR2 FQGNSA. Trimming removed 2 bases at V and 3 bases at J, with 14 bases between. The CDR3 reads CASSLKRRALYNEQFF. The CDR3 DNA reads TGTGCCAGCAGCTTAAAGAGGAGGGCCCTCTACAATGAGCAGTTCTTC.

This chain uses TRBV5-1 with TRBJ1-1; TRBD1 aligns across 7 bases. This CDR3 contains 15 residues. Losses at the gene ends were 4 bases for V and 1 base for J; bases not matched to a gene: 7. CDR1 and CDR2 (germline): SGHRS, YFSETQ. The CDR3 DNA reads as TGCGCCAGCAGCCCTCTGACAGGGTCGAACACTGAAGCTTTCTTT. Translation gives CASSPLTGSNTEAFF.

This clonotype occurred a few times. The V gene is TRBV3-1, the J gene TRBJ2-1, with D hard to call. Per germline, CDR1 LGHDT and CDR2 YNNKEL (reference sequence). V lost 0 bases to trimming and J lost 9 bases, with 0 bases between them. CDR3 length: 10 residues. CDR3 in amino acids: CASSQDEQFF. As DNA, the CDR3 is TGTGCCAGCAGCCAAGATGAGCAGTTCTTC.

This clonotype turned up a few times. The rearrangement links TRBV29-1 to TRBJ2-5, with 7 bases identical to TRBD2. The V and J ends lost 1 base and 5 bases, in that order; junction bases with no gene match: 7. The CDR3 consists of 14 residues. Germline CDR1 is SQVTM and CDR2 is ANQGSEA. DNA of the CDR3: TGCAGCGTTGAAGGAGGGAGGGCCTTGGAGACCCAGTACTTC. Protein sequence: CSVEGGRALETQYF.

This clonotype was detected a few times. At one of its ends the junction is not consistent with the germline gene, which may arise from a read error. The V gene is TRBV10-3, the J gene TRBJ2-3; perhaps D is TRBD1 or TRBD2 (5 bases each). Germline lookup yields CDR1 ENHRY and CDR2 SYGVKD. The CDR3 is 11 residues long. CDR3 protein: CANQRDGPGCF. The CDR3 DNA sequence: TGTGCCAACCAGAGGGACGGCCCGGGTTGTTTT.

This clonotype was seen only a few times. The chain joins TRBV29-1 to TRBJ1-2; 9 nucleotides match TRBD1. From germline, CDR1 is SQVTM and CDR2 ANQGSEA. CDR3 length equals 16 residues. V dropped 6 bases and J dropped 3; count of bases not matched to a gene: 14. CDR3 amino acids: CSVLSRGRDRDYGYTF. CDR3 sequence (DNA): TGCAGCGTCTTATCCCGGGGGCGGGACAGGGACTATGGCTACACCTTC.

The V gene is TRBV27, the J gene TRBJ2-6; a weak D match, TRBD2 (5 bases). The ends were cut back, 9 bases at V and 3 bases at J, with 12 bases in the middle. This CDR3 is 14 amino acids long. Germline values: CDR1 MNHEY, CDR2 SMNVEV (reference sequence). CDR3 sequence (DNA): TGTGCCAGAGTTGGAGGAGGTGGGGCCAACGTCCTGACTTTC. Its protein product is CARVGGGGANVLTF.

The chain uses TRBV12-3 or TRBV12-4 and TRBJ1-1; the match to TRBD1 covers 7 bases. With V trimmed by 3 bases and J by 3 bases, 7 bases remained unmatched. This CDR3 spans 15 amino acids. This CDR3 is CASSLLQGTDTEAFF. CDR3 bases: TGTGCCAGCAGTTTGCTCCAGGGGACAGACACTGAAGCTTTCTTT.

Details on this clonotype: This may be a read error, as it is one base from a much larger clone. The rearrangement links TRBV15 to TRBJ2-3; D perhaps matches TRBD2 (5 bases). CDR3 length: 15 amino acids. Germline V gene data show CDR1 as LNHNV and CDR2 as YYDKDF (reference sequence). This chain's CDR3 is CVTSSGISSTDTQYF. CDR3 nucleotides: TGTGTCACCAGCTCCGGGATCTCAAGCACAGATACGCAGTATTTT.

V usage is TRBV12-3 or TRBV12-4 and J usage is TRBJ2-1; 7 bases line up with TRBD2. The V and J ends lost 3 bases and 2 bases, in that order; junction bases with no gene match: 13. The CDR3 extends over 18 amino acids. This chain's CDR3 is CASSLLPRFGGTYNEQFF. DNA of the CDR3: TGTGCCAGCAGTTTGTTACCTAGGTTCGGGGGGACCTACAATGAGCAGTTCTTC.

The V and J genes are TRBV9 and TRBJ2-5, with 12 positions matching TRBD2. Trimming cost V 1 base and J 1 base; bases outside gene matches: 5. Germline CDR1 is SGDLS and CDR2 is YYNGEE. CDR3 size: 17 residues. The CDR3 coding sequence is TGTGCCAGCAGCGTACTAGCGGGGGGGAACGCCCAAGAGACCCAGTACTTC. It specifies CASSVLAGGNAQETQYF. Supplemented by reference TRBV9 and TRBJ2-5, the full variable domain reads DSGVTQTPKHLITATGQRVTLRCSPRSGDLSVYWYQQSLDQGLQFLIQYYNGEERAKGNILERFSAQQFPDLHSELNLSSLELGDSALYFCASSVLAGGNAQETQYFGPGTRLLVL.

This clonotype was observed a handful of times. This CDR3 reads CSARGREVSYNEQFF. The CDR3 DNA reads TGCAGTGCCCGGGGGCGGGAGGTCTCCTACAATGAGCAGTTCTTC. The chain is built from TRBV20-1 and TRBJ2-1; 8 bases line up with TRBD2. This CDR3 is 15 amino acids long. V lost 6 bases to trimming and J lost 0 bases; unmatched junction nucleotides: 7. Germline-derived CDR1 and CDR2 are DFQATT and SNEGSKA (reference sequence).

This clonotype was seen more than once but under ten times. V usage is TRBV29-1 and J usage is TRBJ1-4, with D perhaps TRBD1 (5 bases). The CDR3 is 14 amino acids. In germline, CDR1 is SQVTM, CDR2 ANQGSEA. The V gene lost 5 bases and the J gene lost 3 bases, with 13 bases spanning the gap. Here the CDR3 reads CSVFGTESNEKLFF. CDR3 sequence (DNA): TGCAGCGTTTTCGGGACGGAATCTAATGAAAAACTGTTTTTT.

This chain uses TRBV11-2 with TRBJ1-4, with 7 bases that match TRBD1. J was trimmed by 10 bases and V by 5 bases; bases with no gene match: 16. Germline V lookup: CDR1 SGHAT, CDR2 FQNNGV. CDR3 size: 16 residues. CDR3 protein: CASSRSPGTDGLKLFF. CDR3 DNA: TGTGCCAGCAGCCGATCCCCCGGGACAGATGGTCTAAAACTGTTTTTT.

The rearrangement joins TRBV7-9 to TRBJ1-6; D is ambiguous. The CDR3 loop spans 12 amino acids. The V gene lost 3 bases and the J gene lost 9 bases, with 6 bases spanning the gap. CDR1 and CDR2 from the germline V gene are SEHNR and FQNEAQ (reference sequence). As DNA, the CDR3 is TGTGCCAGCAGCTTCCTCGGTTCACCCCTCCACTTT. Amino acids: CASSFLGSPLHF.